This is a list of T cell receptor beta chains from one sample in a study of vaccination and CD4 T cells after COVID-19. TCRdb passed the PCR reads through MiXCR, listing each CDR3 protein once. The repertoire holds 20,000 or so distinct CDR3 sequences, roughly 61% seen once, with approximately 1.1% in the top ten. The material sequenced was CD4+ T cells from blood, taken before SARS-CoV-2 vaccination. These receptors were collected from a human donor who had recovered from COVID-19. Each CDR3 is given with its conserved first and last residue. D genes are given only for firm matches. Clone size is shown for a subset of rows, as once, few, many or a class of expanded clone.

>.|TRBJ2-7|TRBV7-9|few
CASNTLPYEQYF
TGTGCCAGCAATACCCTGCCCTACGAGCAGTACTTC
>TRBD1|TRBJ2-1|TRBV24-1|.
CATSDQTGGSYNEQFF
TGTGCCACCAGTGATCAGACAGGGGGGTCCTACAATGAGCAGTTCTTC
>.|TRBJ2-7|TRBV20-1|.
CSARRGNEQYF
TGCAGTGCTAGACGGGGAAACGAGCAGTACTTC
>.|TRBJ1-5|TRBV5-5|.
CASSLVPTYSNQPQHF
TGTGCCAGCAGCTTGGTTCCCACTTATAGCAATCAGCCCCAGCATTTT
>TRBD2|TRBJ2-2|TRBV2|.
CASTGLAGVSTGELFF
TGTGCCAGCACTGGACTAGCGGGAGTGAGCACCGGGGAGCTGTTTTTT
>.|TRBJ1-1|TRBV19|.
CASSPGPVGTEAFF
TGTGCCAGTAGTCCCGGGCCCGTGGGGACTGAAGCTTTCTTT
>TRBD2|TRBJ2-1|TRBV10-3|.
CAIRGSGGDNEQFF
TGTGCCATCAGGGGGTCCGGGGGGGACAATGAGCAGTTCTTC
>.|TRBJ2-6|TRBV7-2|.
CASSPSVGRRSGANVLTF
TGTGCCAGCAGTCCTAGCGTGGGACGGCGATCTGGGGCCAACGTCCTGACTTTC
>.|TRBJ1-1|TRBV7-2|.
CASSSDKNTEAFF
TGTGCCAGCAGCTCGGACAAGAACACTGAAGCTTTCTTT
>.|TRBJ2-5|TRBV9|.
CASSVGALASETQYF
TGTGCCAGCAGCGTGGGGGCCTTGGCTTCTGAGACCCAGTACTTC
>.|TRBJ1-5|TRBV2|.
CASNKQSGSNQPQHF
TGTGCCAGCAATAAACAGAGCGGAAGCAATCAGCCCCAGCATTTT
>TRBD2|TRBJ2-7|TRBV10-3|few
CAISEALAGAYEQYF
TGTGCCATCAGTGAGGCACTAGCGGGAGCCTACGAGCAGTACTTC
>.|TRBJ2-1|TRBV20-1|.
CSAGIYEF
TGCAGTGCCGGTATCTATGAATTC
>.|TRBJ2-5|TRBV20-1|.
CSARALAETQYF
TGCAGTGCTAGAGCCCTGGCGGAGACCCAGTACTTC
>.|TRBJ2-5|TRBV6-1|few
CASSPQETQYF
TGTGCCAGCAGCCCACAAGAGACCCAGTACTTC
>TRBD2|TRBJ2-7|TRBV6-1|.
CASSPAGGPYEQYF
TGTGCCAGCAGTCCCGCGGGAGGGCCCTACGAGCAGTACTTC
>TRBD1|TRBJ2-1|TRBV6-1|.
CASSEATGTGFNEQFF
TGTGCCAGCAGTGAAGCAACCGGGACAGGGTTTAATGAGCAGTTCTTC
>TRBD1|TRBJ2-2|TRBV7-2|.
CASSFQGASTGELFF
TGTGCCAGCAGCTTCCAGGGGGCGAGCACCGGGGAGCTGTTTTTT
>.|TRBJ2-2|TRBV2|.
CASKALVDTGELFF
TGTGCCAGCAAGGCCTTAGTCGACACCGGGGAGCTGTTTTTT
>TRBD2|TRBJ2-3|TRBV4-2|.
CASSQTSGGTDTQYF
TGTGCCAGCAGCCAGACTAGCGGGGGCACAGATACGCAGTATTTT
>.|TRBJ1-2|TRBV2|.
CASSAVNYGYTF
TGTGCCAGCAGTGCAGTTAACTATGGCTACACCTTC
>.|TRBJ2-7|TRBV20-1|.
CSASMVLPNLGAEQYF
TGCAGTGCTTCCATGGTACTGCCAAACCTCGGGGCCGAGCAGTACTTC
>TRBD2|TRBJ2-1|TRBV7-2|.
CASSLSSSGWNEQFF
TGTGCCAGCAGCTTGAGCTCTAGCGGGTGGAATGAGCAGTTCTTC
>TRBD1|TRBJ1-4|TRBV20-1|.
CSARVTGANEKLFF
TGCAGTGCTAGAGTGACAGGGGCAAATGAAAAACTGTTTTTT
>.|TRBJ2-3|TRBV12-3/TRBV12-4|.
CASRNADTQYF
TGTGCCAGCCGGAACGCAGATACGCAGTATTTT
>TRBD2|TRBJ2-5|TRBV19|.
CASSWTSGYQETQYF
TGTGCCAGTAGTTGGACTAGCGGTTACCAAGAGACCCAGTACTTC
>.|TRBJ1-6|TRBV20-1|.
CSAGPTARGARSPLHF
TGCAGTGCTGGCCCGACCGCGCGCGGGGCTCGATCACCCCTCCACTTT
>.|TRBJ1-2|TRBV20-1|.
CSASAGSRNDGYTF
TGCAGTGCTAGTGCAGGGAGTCGTAACGATGGCTACACCTTC
>TRBD1|TRBJ1-6|TRBV19|.
CASSIRRTGGNLRSYNSPLHF
TGTGCCAGTAGTATAAGGAGGACAGGGGGGAACCTTCGCTCCTATAATTCACCCCTCCACTTT
>.|TRBJ1-5|TRBV2|.
CASRSDSGNQPQHF
TGTGCCAGCAGATCGGACAGCGGCAATCAGCCCCAGCATTTT
>TRBD1|TRBJ1-1|TRBV20-1|few
CSARDQLRQGQPEAFF
TGCAGTGCTAGGGACCAACTTAGACAGGGCCAACCTGAAGCTTTCTTT
>.|TRBJ2-3|TRBV10-3|.
CATQANPDTQYF
TGTGCCACCCAGGCAAATCCAGATACGCAGTATTTT
>TRBD2|TRBJ2-1|TRBV7-9|.
CASSLGLAERNEQFF
TGTGCCAGCAGCTTAGGCCTAGCGGAAAGAAATGAGCAGTTCTTC
>.|TRBJ2-6|TRBV7-2|.
CASSLSRSGANVLTF
TGTGCCAGCAGCTTATCCCGCTCTGGGGCCAACGTCCTGACTTTC
>.|TRBJ2-1|TRBV7-3|.
CASSFGVNNEQFF
TGTGCCAGCAGCTTCGGGGTGAACAATGAGCAGTTCTTC
>.|TRBJ1-5|TRBV20-1|.
CSAKGRGDLSVQPQHF
TGCAGTGCAAAGGGAAGAGGGGATCTTTCGGTTCAGCCCCAGCATTTT
>TRBD2|TRBJ2-2|TRBV28|.
CASITSGLTNTGELFF
TGTGCCAGCATCACTAGCGGGCTAACGAACACCGGGGAGCTGTTTTTT
>TRBD1|TRBJ2-7|TRBV27|.
CASSSRDSSYEQYF
TGTGCCAGCAGTTCCCGGGACAGCTCCTACGAGCAGTACTTC